This T cell receptor beta chain was obtained from a study of shared clonotypes between healthy human individuals (TCRdb year 2020). With regard to the full study: The cohort included three men and a couple of women between 18 and 49 years of age. For each donor, three plates each were used for CD4 naive and CD4 memory, two plates were used for CD8 naive, and one plate was used for CD8 memory. To estimate repertoire size and how much clonotype sharing occurs between individuals, the study deeply sequenced the blood TCR repertoires of several healthy adults. Libraries were prepared and TCR repertoires were sequenced by different laboratories using diverse techniques, in order to increase sequencing depth and limit assay-specific biases. Between about 0.94 and 8.9 billion PBMCs per donor were obtained by leukapheresis. What the research found in general, with its limitations: Clonotypes shared by all four sorted-subset donors showed higher generation probabilities than non-shared clonotypes. Because the study included only a small number of donors, the genetic and exposure-history diversity represented was limited. Rarefaction of sorted-subset datasets indicated incomplete sequencing despite the large sequencing depth. Across a handful of donors, about 5.2% of naive CD4, roughly 3.8% of naive CD8, approximately 2.5% of memory CD4, and under 0.45% of memory CD8 clonotypes were shared. Naive subsets generally had larger estimated clonotype richness than memory subsets did. Based on pairwise subsampling, the degree of clonotype sharing among donors was expected to be affected by sequencing depth. Only blood was sampled, and tissue TCR repertoires likely differ from those in blood.

About this clone itself: The specificity of this receptor is unknown. Base qualities are missing; no much larger clone stands one base away.

Healthy HIV-negative adults with no recently reported acute infections or vaccinations were included as donors. Every donor was a Caucasian adult living in Nashville, Tennessee, USA. Magnetic negative selection was used to enrich CD4+ T cells, after which naive cells were positively selected on CD45RA and the negative fraction became the memory subset. Blood was collected by leukapheresis, and PBMCs were isolated by Ficoll-Histopaque density gradient centrifugation and then cryopreserved in liquid nitrogen vapor phase. Analytical flow cytometry was used to check the purity and quantity of each magnetically sorted T cell population. Genomic DNA was isolated from each sorted fraction and quantified by UV absorbance on a Nanodrop 2000c. TCR CDR3 regions were amplified from genomic DNA by multiplex PCR using the deep immunoSEQ assay. Extracted genomic DNA from each cell subset was spread evenly across all wells of several immunoSEQ 96-well plates, with each plate serving as a replicate. Each replicate PCR for sorted subsets received around 0.2 ug genomic DNA, equal to about 30,000 T cell genomes. Purified libraries were measured with a Qubit 3.0 fluorometer, size-checked on a Bioanalyzer 2100, and measured again with the KAPA Library Quantification kit. A separate single-read 150-cycle Illumina NextSeq 550 flow cell was used to sequence each immunoSEQ 96-well plate. Under the source paper's analysis protocol: Because the immunoSEQ output included only junctional sequences and no quality scores, the filtering could not be the same as the filtering used for full-length reads. Sequences were annotated with PyIR, a Python wrapper for IgBLAST v1.9, using IMGT germline references to assign V/J genes and CDR3. Reads were removed for weak V/J assignments (E-value above 1e-6), missing CDR3, stop codons, out-of-frame junctions, or ambiguous translated residues. V3J clonotypes were defined by identical inferred V gene, J gene, and CDR3 amino acid sequence. To compute the percentage overlap between repertoires, the number of shared unique clonotypes was divided by the size of the smaller repertoire. Three approaches were used to assess repertoire richness: RTK rarefaction, the Chao1 estimator, and Recon v2.1 estimates of unobserved clonotypes. For all TCRbeta clonotypes obtained by the gDNA method from several donors, generation probabilities were computed with OLGA. Held by TCRdb, this immuneACCESS table contains in-frame sequences only and omits some clones. Under half of the omission traces to an unresolved V gene where checked; the cause of the rest is unknown. The V and J calls and the clone size are those of that table, but D and trimming were determined from the DNA. This sample gives roughly 1,500,000 clones in total; about 98.5% of them show up just once. The top ten hold approximately 0.38% of the sample.

The germline V gene encodes CDR1 MGHRA and CDR2 YSYEKL. At the junction V is shortened by 2 bases and J by 4 bases, with 12 bases in between. The CDR3 goes from the cysteine to the phenylalanine over 14 residues. Only the CDR3 region is kept as DNA, spanning 42 bases read in frame from base 1. The TCR was taken from a man aged 25 to 40 in good health. The rearrangement joined TRBV4-1 to TRBJ2-7, with no D gene named confidently. Sample: naive CD4+ T cells sorted from blood. The cell subset or site tag for this specimen amounts to: CD45RA+ positively selected. The CDR3 region: CASSQTRSAYEQYF. The nucleotides are TGCGCCAGCAGCCAAACAAGGTCAGCTTACGAGCAGTACTTC.